This TCR beta chain was observed in a study of cytomegalovirus exposure and HLA in healthy donors. With regard to this clone: Its antigen is currently unknown.

Per the germline V gene, CDR1 is MGHDK and CDR2 is SYGVNS. The CDR3 is made up of 15 amino acids. V lost 1 base and J lost 6, with 14 bases in between. Study-wide results and limits: A later analysis showed TCR association rates differing by HLA locus, peaking at DRB1 and lowest at HLA-C. Some V segments could not be told apart, so they were left out, TRBV6-2 and TRBV6-3 among them.

The PCR made use of 60 Vbeta and 13 Jbeta primers. As processed by the authors: Later, tens of millions of unique TCR beta chains were counted in an analysis, and about 10 million of them were shared. Some clones are missing from TCRdb's copy, which holds only in-frame ones; the method was immunoSEQ multiplex PCR. Clonal size and the V and J genes are those of that table, whereas D and trimming came from the DNA. The table has approximately 140,000 clones, roughly four fifths seen once; the top ten hold about 1.7%. The V gene is TRBV25-1, the J gene TRBJ2-3; D remains ambiguous. The source is a woman between 45 and 65 years old in good health and CMV-seronegative. Sequencing used PBMCs. The CDR3 protein is CASSELSNRTDTQYF. DNA for the CDR3: TGTGCCAGCAGTGAATTGTCAAACAGAACGGATACGCAGTATTTT.